The 7 T cell receptor beta chains given below trace back to one sample, sequenced in a study of T cells in Graves' hyperthyroidism and ophthalmopathy (dated by TCRdb to the late 2010s). Libraries were built with multiplex PCR. Sequencing took place on an Illumina HiSeq 2000. Amplification of TCR beta CDR3 regions was carried out from RNA transcripts. The first round of RT-PCR for the TCR CDR3 was performed with the HTBI primer set and the Qiagen OneStep RT-PCR kit. Using fastp at Q25 and MiXCR, TCRdb reprocessed the public reads and kept productive beta chains. Every CDR3 protein is listed once, alongside the most common genes and DNA of its rows. The sample table shows about 360,000 distinct CDR3 sequences, and 13% are seen once. Of the sample, around a tenth falls within the top ten clones. Sequenced input: blood. These receptors all stem from a woman under 30 with Graves' hyperthyroidism.

This clonotype was counted many times. The chain couples TRBV28 to TRBJ1-5; no definite D call. Per germline, CDR1 MDHEN and CDR2 SYDVKM. The V and J ends lost 4 bases and 5 bases respectively, with 3 bases between them. The CDR3 covers 11 residues. In DNA form, the CDR3 reads TGTGCCAGCAGTTGGGATCAGCCCCAGCATTTT. It is translated as CASSWDQPQHF.

This clonotype was observed many times. This sequence joins TRBV10-3 and TRBJ1-1; D remains ambiguous. The germline CDR1 and CDR2 sequences are ENHRY and SYGVKD. V gave up 8 bases and J gave up 0 bases, with 13 bases separating them. This CDR3 is 14 amino acids long. The CDR3 loop reads CAIRAGLMNTEAFF. The CDR3 coding sequence is TGTGCCATCCGAGCGGGCCTCATGAACACTGAAGCTTTCTTT.

The V gene is TRBV19, the J gene TRBJ1-5, with 7 bases fitting TRBD1. CDR3 length: 17 amino acids. Germline assignment: CDR1 LNHDA and CDR2 SQIVND (reference sequence). With V trimmed by 4 bases and J by 7 bases, 16 bases remained unmatched. The CDR3 sequence: CASSKQGQGDRGQPQHF. CDR3 nucleotides: TGTGCCAGTAGTAAACAGGGGCAAGGGGATAGGGGGCAGCCCCAGCATTTT.

This chain connects TRBV6-2 or TRBV6-3 to TRBJ1-5; no clear D gene. This CDR3 comprises 13 residues. The V end lost 0 bases, the J end lost 9 bases, and 9 bases lay between the germline ends. Germline V gene sequence: CDR1 MNHEY, CDR2 SVGEGT. For the CDR3, the DNA is TGTGCCAGCAGTTACTCCCCGGGGTCGCCCCAGCATTTT. Its protein product is CASSYSPGSPQHF.

There are a few counts of this clonotype. The V call is TRBV14, the J call TRBJ2-7, with D tentatively TRBD2 (5 bases). V lost 1 base and J lost 3, with 10 bases in between. Germline values: CDR1 SGHDN, CDR2 FVKESK. The CDR3 sequence is 14 residues long. CDR3 region: CASSQGGIYYEQYF. DNA for the CDR3: TGTGCCAGCAGCCAAGGAGGGATATACTACGAGCAGTACTTC.

The CDR3 nucleotides are TGTGCCAGCAGCGATGCCCTTTTATGGGATACGCAGTATTTT. Its protein is CASSDALLWDTQYF. This chain links TRBV9 with TRBJ2-3; no firm D call. Germline V lookup: CDR1 SGDLS, CDR2 YYNGEE. CDR3 length: 14 residues. Trimming left V 3 bases short and J 6 bases short, with 14 bases between.

This clonotype was seen repeatedly, ten times or more. J is TRBJ2-3 and V is TRBV11-2, with D possibly called TRBD1 or TRBD2 (5 bases each). Between the trimmed V and J ends, which lost 5 bases and 4 bases, there was a span of 16 bases. Germline V lookup: CDR1 SGHAT, CDR2 FQNNGV. The CDR3 totals 15 residues. CDR3 protein: CASSRGVRKADTQYF. The CDR3 nucleotides are TGTGCCAGCAGCCGAGGGGTCCGTAAGGCAGATACGCAGTATTTT.